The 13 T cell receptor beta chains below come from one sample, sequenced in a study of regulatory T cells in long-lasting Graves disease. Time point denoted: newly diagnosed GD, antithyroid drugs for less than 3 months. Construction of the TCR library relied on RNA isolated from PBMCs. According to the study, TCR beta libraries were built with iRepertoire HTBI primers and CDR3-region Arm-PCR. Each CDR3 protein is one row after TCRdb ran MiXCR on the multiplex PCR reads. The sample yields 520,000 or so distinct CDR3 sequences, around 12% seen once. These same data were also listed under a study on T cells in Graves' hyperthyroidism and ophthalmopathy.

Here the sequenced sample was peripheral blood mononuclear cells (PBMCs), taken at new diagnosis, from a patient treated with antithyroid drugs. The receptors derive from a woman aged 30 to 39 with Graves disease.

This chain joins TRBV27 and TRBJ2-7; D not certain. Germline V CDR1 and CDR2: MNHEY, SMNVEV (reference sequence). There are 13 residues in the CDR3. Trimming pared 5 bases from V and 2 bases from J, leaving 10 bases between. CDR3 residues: CASSAPGPYEQYF. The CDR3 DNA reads TGTGCCAGCAGTGCCCCAGGCCCCTACGAGCAGTACTTC.

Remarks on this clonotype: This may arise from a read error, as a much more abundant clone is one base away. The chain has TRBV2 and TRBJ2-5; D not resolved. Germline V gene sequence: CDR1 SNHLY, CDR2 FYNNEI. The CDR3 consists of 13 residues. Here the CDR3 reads CAGSGERQETQYF. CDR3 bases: TGTGCCGGCAGTGGGGAAAGGCAAGAGACCCAGTACTTC. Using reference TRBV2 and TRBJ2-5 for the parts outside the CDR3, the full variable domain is EPEVTQTPSHQVTQMGQEVILRCVPISNHLYFYWYRQILGQKVEFLVSFYNNEISEKSEIFDDQFSVERPDGSNFTLKIRSTKLEDSAMYFCAGSGERQETQYFGPGTRLLVL.

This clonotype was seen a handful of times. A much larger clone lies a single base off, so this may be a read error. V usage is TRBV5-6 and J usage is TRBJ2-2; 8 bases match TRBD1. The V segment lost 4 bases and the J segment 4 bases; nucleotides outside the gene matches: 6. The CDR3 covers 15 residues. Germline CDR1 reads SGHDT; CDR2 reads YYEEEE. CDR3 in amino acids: CASSPGQGSTGELFF. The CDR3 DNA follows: TGTGCCAGCAGCCCCGGACAGGGTAGCACCGGGGAGCTGTTTTTT.

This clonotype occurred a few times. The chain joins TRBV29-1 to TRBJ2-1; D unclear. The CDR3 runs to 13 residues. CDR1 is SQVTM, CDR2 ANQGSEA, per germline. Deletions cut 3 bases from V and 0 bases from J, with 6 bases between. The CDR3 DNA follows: TGCAGCGTTGATCCTAGCTCCTACAATGAGCAGTTCTTC. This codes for CSVDPSSYNEQFF.

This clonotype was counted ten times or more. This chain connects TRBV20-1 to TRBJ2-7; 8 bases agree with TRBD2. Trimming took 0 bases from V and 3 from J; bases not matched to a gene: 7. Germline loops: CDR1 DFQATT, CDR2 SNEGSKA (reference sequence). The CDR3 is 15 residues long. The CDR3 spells CSARDRAGANYEQYF. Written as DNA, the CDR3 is TGCAGTGCTAGAGATCGAGCGGGAGCTAACTACGAGCAGTACTTC.

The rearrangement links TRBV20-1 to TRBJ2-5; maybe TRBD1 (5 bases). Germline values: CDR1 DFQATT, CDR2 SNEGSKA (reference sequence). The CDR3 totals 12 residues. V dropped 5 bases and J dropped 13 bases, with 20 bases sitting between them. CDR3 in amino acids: CSAPSLGQRSYF. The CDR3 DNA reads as TGCAGTGCTCCTTCCCTGGGGCAACGGTCGTACTTC.

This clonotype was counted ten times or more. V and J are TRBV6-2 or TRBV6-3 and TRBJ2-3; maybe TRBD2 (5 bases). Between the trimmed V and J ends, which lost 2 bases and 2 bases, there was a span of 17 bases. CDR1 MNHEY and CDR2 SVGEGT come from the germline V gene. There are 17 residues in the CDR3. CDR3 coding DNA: TGTGCCAGCAGTTACCCCTGGGCCGCGGGCCCCACAGATACGCAGTATTTT. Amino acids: CASSYPWAAGPTDTQYF.

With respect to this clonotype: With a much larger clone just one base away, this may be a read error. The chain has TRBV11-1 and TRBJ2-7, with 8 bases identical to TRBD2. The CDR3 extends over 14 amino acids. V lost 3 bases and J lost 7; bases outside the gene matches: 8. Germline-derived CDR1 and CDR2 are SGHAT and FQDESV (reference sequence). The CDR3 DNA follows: TGTGCCAGCAGCTTCTCCTATAGCGGGAATGAGCAGTACTTC. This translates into CASSFSYSGNEQYF. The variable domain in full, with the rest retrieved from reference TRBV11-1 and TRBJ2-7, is EAEVAQSPRYKITEKSQAVAFWCDPISGHATLYWYRQILGQGPELLVQFQDESVVDDSQLPKDRFSAERLKGVDSTLKIQPAELGDSAMYLCASSFSYSGNEQYFGPGTRLTVT.

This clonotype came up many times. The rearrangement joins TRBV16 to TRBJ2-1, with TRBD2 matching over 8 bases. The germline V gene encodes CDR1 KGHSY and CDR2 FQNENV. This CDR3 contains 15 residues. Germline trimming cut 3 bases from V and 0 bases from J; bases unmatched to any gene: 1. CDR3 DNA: TGTGCCAGCAGCCAGACTAGCGTCTCCTACAATGAGCAGTTCTTC. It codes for CASSQTSVSYNEQFF.

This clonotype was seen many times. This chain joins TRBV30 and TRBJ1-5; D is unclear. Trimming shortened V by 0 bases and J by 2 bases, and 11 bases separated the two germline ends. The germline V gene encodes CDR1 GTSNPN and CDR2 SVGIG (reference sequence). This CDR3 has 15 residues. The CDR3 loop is CAWSVKGGGNQPQHF. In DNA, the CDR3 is TGTGCCTGGAGTGTTAAGGGAGGAGGCAATCAGCCCCAGCATTTT.

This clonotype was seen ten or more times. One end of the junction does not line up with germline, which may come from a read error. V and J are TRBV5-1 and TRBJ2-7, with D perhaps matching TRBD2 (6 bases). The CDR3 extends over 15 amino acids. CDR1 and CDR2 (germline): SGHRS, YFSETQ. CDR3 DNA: TGCGCCAGCAGCTTAGGAGGGGCGTCTTCCTACAAGCAGTACTTC. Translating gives CASSLGGASSYKQYF.

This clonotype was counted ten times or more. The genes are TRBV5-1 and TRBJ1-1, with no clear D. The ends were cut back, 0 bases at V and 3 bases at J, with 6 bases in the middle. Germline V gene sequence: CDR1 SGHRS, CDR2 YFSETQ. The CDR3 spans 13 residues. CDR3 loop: CASSLETHTEAFF. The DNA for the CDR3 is TGCGCCAGCAGCTTGGAGACACACACTGAAGCTTTCTTT. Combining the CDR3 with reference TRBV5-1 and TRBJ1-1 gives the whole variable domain KAGVTQTPRYLIKTRGQQVTLSCSPISGHRSVSWYQQTPGQGLQFLFEYFSETQRNKGNFPGRFSGRQFSNSRSEMNVSTLELGDSALYLCASSLETHTEAFFGQGTRLTVV.

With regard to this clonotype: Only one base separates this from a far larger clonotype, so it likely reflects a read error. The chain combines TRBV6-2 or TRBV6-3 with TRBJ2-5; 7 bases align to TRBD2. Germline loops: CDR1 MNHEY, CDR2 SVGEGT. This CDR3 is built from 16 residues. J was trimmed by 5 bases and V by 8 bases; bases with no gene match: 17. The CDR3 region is CASGLASGGRGETQYF. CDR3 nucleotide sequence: TGTGCCAGCGGCTTAGCGTCCGGCGGGAGAGGCGAGACCCAGTACTTC.